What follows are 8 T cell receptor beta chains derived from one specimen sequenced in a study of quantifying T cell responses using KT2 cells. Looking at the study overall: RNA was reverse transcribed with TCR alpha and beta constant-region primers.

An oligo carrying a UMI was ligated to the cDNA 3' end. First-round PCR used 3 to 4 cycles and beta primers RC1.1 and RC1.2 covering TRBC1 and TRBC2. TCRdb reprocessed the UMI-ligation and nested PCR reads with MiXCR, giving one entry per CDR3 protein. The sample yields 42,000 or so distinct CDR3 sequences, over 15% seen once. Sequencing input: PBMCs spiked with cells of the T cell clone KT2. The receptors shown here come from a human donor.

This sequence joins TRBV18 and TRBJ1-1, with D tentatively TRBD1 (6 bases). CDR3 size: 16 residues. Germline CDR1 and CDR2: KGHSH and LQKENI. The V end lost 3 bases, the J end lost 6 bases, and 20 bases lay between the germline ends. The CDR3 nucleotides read TGTGCCAGCTCACCCCTAAGGGGGTGGGAACCCGCTGAAGCTTTCTTT. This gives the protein CASSPLRGWEPAEAFF.

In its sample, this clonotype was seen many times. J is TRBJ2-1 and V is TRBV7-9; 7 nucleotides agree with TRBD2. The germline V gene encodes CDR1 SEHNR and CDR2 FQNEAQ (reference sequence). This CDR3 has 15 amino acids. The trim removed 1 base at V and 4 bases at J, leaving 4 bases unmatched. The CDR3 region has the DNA TGTGCCAGCAGCTTAGTCGCTAGCGGTTACAATGAGCAGTTCTTC. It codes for CASSLVASGYNEQFF. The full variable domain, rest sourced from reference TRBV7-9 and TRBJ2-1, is DTGVSQNPRHKITKRGQNVTFRCDPISEHNRLYWYRQTLGQGPEFLTYFQNEAQLEKSRLLSDRFSAERPKGSFSTLEIQRTEQGDSAMYLCASSLVASGYNEQFFGPGTRLTVL.

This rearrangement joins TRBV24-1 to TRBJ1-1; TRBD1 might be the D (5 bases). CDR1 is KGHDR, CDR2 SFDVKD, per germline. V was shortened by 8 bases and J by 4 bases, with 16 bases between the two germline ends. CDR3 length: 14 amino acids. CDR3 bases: TGTGCCACCAACCAGGGAGTTCAGATCACTGAAGCTTTCTTT. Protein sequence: CATNQGVQITEAFF.

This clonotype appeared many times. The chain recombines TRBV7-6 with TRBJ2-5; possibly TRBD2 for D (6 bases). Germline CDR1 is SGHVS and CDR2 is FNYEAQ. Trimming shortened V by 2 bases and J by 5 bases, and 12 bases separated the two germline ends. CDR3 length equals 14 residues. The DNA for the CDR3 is TGTGCCAGCAGCTTAAGTACTAGCTGGGAGACCCAGTACTTC. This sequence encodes CASSLSTSWETQYF. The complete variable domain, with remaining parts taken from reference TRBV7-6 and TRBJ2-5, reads GAGVSQSPRYKVTKRGQDVALRCDPISGHVSLYWYRQALGQGPEFLTYFNYEAQQDKSGLPNDRFSAERPEGSISTLTIQRTEQRDSAMYRCASSLSTSWETQYFGPGTRLLVL.

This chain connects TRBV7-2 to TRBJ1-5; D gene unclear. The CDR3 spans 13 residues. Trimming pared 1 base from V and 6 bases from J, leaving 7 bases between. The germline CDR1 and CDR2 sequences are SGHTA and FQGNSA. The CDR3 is CASSLGLVQPQHF. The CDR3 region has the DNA TGTGCCAGCAGCTTAGGACTGGTTCAGCCCCAGCATTTT.

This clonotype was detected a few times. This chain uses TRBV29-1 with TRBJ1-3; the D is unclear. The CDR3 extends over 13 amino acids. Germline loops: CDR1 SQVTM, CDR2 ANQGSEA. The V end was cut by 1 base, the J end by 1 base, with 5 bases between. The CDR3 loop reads CSVEGESGNTIYF. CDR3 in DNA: TGCAGCGTTGAAGGGGAATCTGGAAACACCATATATTTT.

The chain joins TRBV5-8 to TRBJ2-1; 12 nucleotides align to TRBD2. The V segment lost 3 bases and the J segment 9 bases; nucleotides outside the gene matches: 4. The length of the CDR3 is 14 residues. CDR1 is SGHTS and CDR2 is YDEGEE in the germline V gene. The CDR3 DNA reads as TGTGCCAGCAGCTGGACTAGCGGGAAGGCTGAGCAGTTCTTC. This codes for CASSWTSGKAEQFF. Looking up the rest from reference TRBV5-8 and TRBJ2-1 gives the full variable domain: EAGVTQSPTHLIKTRGQQATLRCSPISGHTSVYWYQQALGLGLQFLLWYDEGEERNRGNFPPRFSGRQFPNYSSELNVNALELEDSALYLCASSWTSGKAEQFFGPGTRLTVL.

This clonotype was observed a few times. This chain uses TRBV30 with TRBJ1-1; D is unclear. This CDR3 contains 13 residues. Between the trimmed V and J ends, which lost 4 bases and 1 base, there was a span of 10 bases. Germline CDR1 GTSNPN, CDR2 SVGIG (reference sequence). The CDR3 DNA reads TGTGCCTGGAATGGGAATCCGAACACTGAAGCTTTCTTT. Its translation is CAWNGNPNTEAFF.